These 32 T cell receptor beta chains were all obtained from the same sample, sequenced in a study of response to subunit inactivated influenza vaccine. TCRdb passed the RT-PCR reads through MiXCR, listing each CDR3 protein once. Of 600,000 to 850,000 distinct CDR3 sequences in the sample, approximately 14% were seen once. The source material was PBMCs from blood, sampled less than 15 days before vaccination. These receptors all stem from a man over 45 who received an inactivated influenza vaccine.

The CDR3 DNA is TGCGCCAGCAGCGCAGGGATGACACACCCCACAGATACGCAGTATTTT. Protein: CASSAGMTHPTDTQYF. This chain links TRBV5-1 with TRBJ2-3; D is perhaps TRBD1 (5 bases). The CDR3 runs to 16 residues. Trimming removed 4 bases at V and 2 bases at J, with 17 bases between. CDR1 is SGHRS and CDR2 is YFSETQ in the germline V gene. Full variable domain (remainder filled in from reference TRBV5-1 and TRBJ2-3): KAGVTQTPRYLIKTRGQQVTLSCSPISGHRSVSWYQQTPGQGLQFLFEYFSETQRNKGNFPGRFSGRQFSNSRSEMNVSTLELGDSALYLCASSAGMTHPTDTQYFGPGTRLTVL.

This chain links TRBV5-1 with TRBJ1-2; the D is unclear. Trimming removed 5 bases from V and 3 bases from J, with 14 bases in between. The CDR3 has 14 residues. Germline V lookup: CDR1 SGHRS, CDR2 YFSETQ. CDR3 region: CASSAGPVDYGYTF. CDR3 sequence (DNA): TGCGCCAGCAGTGCGGGTCCAGTGGACTATGGCTACACCTTC. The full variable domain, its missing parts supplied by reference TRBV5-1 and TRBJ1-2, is KAGVTQTPRYLIKTRGQQVTLSCSPISGHRSVSWYQQTPGQGLQFLFEYFSETQRNKGNFPGRFSGRQFSNSRSEMNVSTLELGDSALYLCASSAGPVDYGYTFGSGTRLTVV.

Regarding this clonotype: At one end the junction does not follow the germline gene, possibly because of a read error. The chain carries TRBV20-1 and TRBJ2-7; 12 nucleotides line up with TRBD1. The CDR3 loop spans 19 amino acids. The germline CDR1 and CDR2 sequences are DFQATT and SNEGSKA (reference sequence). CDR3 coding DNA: TGCTGTGCTAGAGACCCGGGACAGGGGGCTTTAATGAGCTCCTACGAGCAGTACTTC. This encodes CCARDPGQGALMSSYEQYF.

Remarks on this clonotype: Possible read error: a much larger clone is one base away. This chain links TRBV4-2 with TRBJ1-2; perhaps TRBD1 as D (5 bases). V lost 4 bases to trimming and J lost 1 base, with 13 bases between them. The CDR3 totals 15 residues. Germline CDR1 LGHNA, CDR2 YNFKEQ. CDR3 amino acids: CASSPPQGVNYGYTF. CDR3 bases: TGTGCCAGCAGCCCACCCCAGGGCGTTAACTATGGCTACACCTTC.

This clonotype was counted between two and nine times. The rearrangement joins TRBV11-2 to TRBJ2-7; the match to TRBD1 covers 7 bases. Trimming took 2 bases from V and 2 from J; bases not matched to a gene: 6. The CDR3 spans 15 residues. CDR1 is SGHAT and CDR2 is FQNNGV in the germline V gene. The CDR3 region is CASSLTRGHPYEQYF. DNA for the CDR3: TGTGCCAGCAGCTTAACAAGGGGGCATCCCTACGAGCAGTACTTC.

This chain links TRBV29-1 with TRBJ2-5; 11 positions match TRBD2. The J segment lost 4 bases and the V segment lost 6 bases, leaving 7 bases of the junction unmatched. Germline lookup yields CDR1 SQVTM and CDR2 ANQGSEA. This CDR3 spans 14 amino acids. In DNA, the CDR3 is TGCAGCGTCGCCCTAACTAGCGGGAGAGAGACCCAGTACTTC. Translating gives CSVALTSGRETQYF.

CDR3 sequence reads: CASSFADRYTYEQYF. CDR3 sequence (DNA): TGTGCCAGCAGCTTCGCGGACAGGTACACCTACGAGCAGTACTTC. The chain employs TRBV5-5 and TRBJ2-7; 7 positions match TRBD1. After removal of 2 bases from V and 2 bases from J, the junction contained 7 bases not matched to a gene. The CDR3 spans 15 residues. Germline CDR1 reads SGHKS; CDR2 reads YYEKEE (reference sequence). The full variable domain, with the rest looked up from reference TRBV5-5 and TRBJ2-7, is DAGVTQSPTHLIKTRGQQVTLRCSPISGHKSVSWYQQVLGQGPQFIFQYYEKEERGRGNFPDRFSARQFPNYSSELNVNALLLGDSALYLCASSFADRYTYEQYFGPGTRLTVT.

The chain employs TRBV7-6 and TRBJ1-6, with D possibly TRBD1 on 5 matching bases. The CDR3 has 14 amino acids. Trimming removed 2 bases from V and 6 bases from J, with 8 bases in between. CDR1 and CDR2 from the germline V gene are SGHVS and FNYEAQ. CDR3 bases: TGTGCCAGCAGCTTATCAGGGACTAATTCACCCCTCCACTTT. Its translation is CASSLSGTNSPLHF.

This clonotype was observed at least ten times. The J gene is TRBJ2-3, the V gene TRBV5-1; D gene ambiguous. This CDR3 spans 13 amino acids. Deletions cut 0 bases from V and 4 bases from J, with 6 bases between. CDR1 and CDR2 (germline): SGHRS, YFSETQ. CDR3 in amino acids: CASSLDRADTQYF. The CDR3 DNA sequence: TGCGCCAGCAGCTTGGATCGGGCAGATACGCAGTATTTT.

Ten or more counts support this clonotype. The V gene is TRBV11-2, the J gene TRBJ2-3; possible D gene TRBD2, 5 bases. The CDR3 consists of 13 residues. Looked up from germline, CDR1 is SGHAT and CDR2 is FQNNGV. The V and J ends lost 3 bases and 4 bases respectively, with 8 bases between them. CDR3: CASSLDFSDTQYF. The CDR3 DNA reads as TGTGCCAGCAGCTTGGACTTCTCAGATACGCAGTATTTT.

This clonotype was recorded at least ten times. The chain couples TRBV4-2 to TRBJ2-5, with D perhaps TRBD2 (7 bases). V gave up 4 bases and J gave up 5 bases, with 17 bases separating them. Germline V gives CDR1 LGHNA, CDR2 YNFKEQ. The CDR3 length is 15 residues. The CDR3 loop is CASSPRRGPRETQYF. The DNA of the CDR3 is TGTGCCAGCAGCCCACGGCGGGGGCCGAGGGAGACCCAGTACTTC.

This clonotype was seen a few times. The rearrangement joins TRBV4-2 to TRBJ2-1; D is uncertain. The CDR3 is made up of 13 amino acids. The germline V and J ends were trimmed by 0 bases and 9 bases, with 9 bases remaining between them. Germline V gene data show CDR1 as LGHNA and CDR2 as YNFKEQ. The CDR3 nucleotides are TGTGCCAGCAGCCAAGATGGATTTGCTGAGCAGTTCTTC. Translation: CASSQDGFAEQFF.

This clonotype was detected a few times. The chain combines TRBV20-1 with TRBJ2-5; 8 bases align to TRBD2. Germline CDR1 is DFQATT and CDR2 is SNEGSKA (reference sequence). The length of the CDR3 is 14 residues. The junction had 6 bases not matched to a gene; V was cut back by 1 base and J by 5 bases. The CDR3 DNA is TGCAGTGCTAGAGGTGCTAGCGGGCTTGAGACCCAGTACTTC. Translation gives CSARGASGLETQYF.

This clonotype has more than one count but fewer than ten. Written as DNA, the CDR3 is TGTGCCACCAGCAGAGCTGGACGGGGAGACACAGATACGCAGTATTTT. This encodes CATSRAGRGDTDTQYF. The V and J genes are TRBV15 and TRBJ2-3, with D perhaps matching TRBD2 (5 bases). The germline gives CDR1 LNHNV, CDR2 YYDKDF (reference sequence). Trimming left V 1 base short and J 2 bases short, with 13 bases between. CDR3 length equals 16 residues.

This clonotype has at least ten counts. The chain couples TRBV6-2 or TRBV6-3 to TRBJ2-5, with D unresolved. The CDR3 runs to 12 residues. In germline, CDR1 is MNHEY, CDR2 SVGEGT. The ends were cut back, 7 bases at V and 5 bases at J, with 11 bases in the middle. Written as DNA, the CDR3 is TGTGCCAGCACCTACCCCGCGGAGACCCAGTACTTC. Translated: CASTYPAETQYF.

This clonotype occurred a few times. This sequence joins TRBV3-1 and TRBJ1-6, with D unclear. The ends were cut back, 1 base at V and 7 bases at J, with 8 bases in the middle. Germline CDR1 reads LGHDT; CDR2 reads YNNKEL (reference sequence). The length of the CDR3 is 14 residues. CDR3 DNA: TGTGCCAGCAGCCAAGGGCAGAGAAATTCACCCCTCCACTTT. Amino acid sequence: CASSQGQRNSPLHF.

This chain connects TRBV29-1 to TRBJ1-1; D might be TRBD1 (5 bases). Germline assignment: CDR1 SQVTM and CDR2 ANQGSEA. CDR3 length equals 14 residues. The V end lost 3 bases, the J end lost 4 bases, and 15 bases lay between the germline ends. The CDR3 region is CSVEVKGARTEAFF. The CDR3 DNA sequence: TGCAGCGTTGAGGTGAAAGGGGCGCGCACTGAAGCTTTCTTT.

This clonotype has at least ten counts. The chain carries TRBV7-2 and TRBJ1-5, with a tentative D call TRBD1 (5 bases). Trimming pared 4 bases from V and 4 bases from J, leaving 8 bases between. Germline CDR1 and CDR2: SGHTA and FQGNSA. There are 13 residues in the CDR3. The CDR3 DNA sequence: TGTGCCAGCAGCTCGACAGTTAATCAGCCCCAGCATTTT. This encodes CASSSTVNQPQHF.

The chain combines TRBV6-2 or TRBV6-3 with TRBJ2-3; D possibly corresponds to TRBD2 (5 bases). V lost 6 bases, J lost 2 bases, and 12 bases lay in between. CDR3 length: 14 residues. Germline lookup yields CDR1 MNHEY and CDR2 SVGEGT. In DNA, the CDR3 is TGTGCCAGCAGGACGGGGAGAAACACAGATACGCAGTATTTT. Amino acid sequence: CASRTGRNTDTQYF.

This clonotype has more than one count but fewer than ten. This CDR3 reads CASSPSNGPQAFF. In DNA form, the CDR3 reads TGTGCCAGCTCACCAAGCAATGGACCCCAAGCTTTCTTT. The chain uses TRBV18 and TRBJ1-1; D is unresolved. From germline, CDR1 is KGHSH and CDR2 LQKENI. V lost 2 bases and J lost 9, with 13 bases in between. The CDR3 is 13 residues long.

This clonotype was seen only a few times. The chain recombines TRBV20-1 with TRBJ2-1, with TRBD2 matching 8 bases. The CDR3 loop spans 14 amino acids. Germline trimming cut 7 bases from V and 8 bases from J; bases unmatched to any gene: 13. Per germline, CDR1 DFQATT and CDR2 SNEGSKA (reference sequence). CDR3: CSVNTLAGGHEQFF. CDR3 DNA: TGCAGTGTCAATACGCTCGCGGGGGGCCATGAGCAGTTCTTC.

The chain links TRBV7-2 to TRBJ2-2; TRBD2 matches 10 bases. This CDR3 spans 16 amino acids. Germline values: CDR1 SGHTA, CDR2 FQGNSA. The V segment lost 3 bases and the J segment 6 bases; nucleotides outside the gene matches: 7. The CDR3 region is CASSFKLAGEAGELFF. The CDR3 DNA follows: TGTGCCAGCAGCTTTAAGCTAGCGGGGGAAGCCGGGGAGCTGTTTTTT.

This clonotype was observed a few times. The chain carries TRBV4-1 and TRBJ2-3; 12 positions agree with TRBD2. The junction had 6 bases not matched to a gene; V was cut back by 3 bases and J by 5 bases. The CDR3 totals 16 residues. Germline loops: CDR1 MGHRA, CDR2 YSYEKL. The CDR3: CASSHPSGGARDTQYF. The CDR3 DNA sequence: TGCGCCAGCAGCCATCCTAGCGGGGGGGCGAGAGATACGCAGTATTTT.

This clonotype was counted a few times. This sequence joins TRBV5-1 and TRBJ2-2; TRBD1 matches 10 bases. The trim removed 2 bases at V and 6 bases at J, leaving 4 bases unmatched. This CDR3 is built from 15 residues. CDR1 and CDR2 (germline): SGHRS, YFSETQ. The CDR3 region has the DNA TGCGCCAGCAGCTTAATTGGACAGGGGGCCGGGGAGCTGTTTTTT. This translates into CASSLIGQGAGELFF.

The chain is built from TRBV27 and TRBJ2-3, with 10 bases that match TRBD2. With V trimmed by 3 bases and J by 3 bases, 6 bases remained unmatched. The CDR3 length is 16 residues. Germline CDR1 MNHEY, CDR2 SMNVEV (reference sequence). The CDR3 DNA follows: TGTGCCAGCAGTTTTAAAGGGACTAGCGTGACAGATACGCAGTATTTT. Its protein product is CASSFKGTSVTDTQYF.

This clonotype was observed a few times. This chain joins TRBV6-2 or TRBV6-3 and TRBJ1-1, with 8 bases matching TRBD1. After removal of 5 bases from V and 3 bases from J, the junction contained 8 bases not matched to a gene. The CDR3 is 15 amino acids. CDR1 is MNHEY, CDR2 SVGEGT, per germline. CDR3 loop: CASSANRGIDTEAFF. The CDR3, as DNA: TGTGCCAGCAGTGCAAACAGGGGGATCGACACTGAAGCTTTCTTT.

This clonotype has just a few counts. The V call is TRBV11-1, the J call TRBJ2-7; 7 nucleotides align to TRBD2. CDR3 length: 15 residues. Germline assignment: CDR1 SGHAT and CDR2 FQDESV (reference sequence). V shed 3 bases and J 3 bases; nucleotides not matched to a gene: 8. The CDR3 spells CASSFGGTTYYEQYF. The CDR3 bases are TGTGCCAGCAGCTTCGGGGGGACTACCTACTACGAGCAGTACTTC. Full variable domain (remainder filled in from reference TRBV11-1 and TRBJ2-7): EAEVAQSPRYKITEKSQAVAFWCDPISGHATLYWYRQILGQGPELLVQFQDESVVDDSQLPKDRFSAERLKGVDSTLKIQPAELGDSAMYLCASSFGGTTYYEQYFGPGTRLTVT.

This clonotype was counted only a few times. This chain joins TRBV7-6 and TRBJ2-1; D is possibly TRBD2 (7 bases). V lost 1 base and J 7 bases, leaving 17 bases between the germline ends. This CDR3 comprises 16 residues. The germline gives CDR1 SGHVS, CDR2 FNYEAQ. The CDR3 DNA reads TGTGCCAGCAGCTTAGTCCCCCGGACTAGGGGGAATGAGCAGTTCTTC. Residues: CASSLVPRTRGNEQFF.

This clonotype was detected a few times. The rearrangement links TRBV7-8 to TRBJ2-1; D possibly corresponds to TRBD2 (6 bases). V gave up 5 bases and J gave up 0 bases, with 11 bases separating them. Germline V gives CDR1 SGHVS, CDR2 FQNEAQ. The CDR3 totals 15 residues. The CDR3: CASSPRLDSYNEQFF. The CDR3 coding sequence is TGTGCCAGCAGCCCACGACTAGACTCCTACAATGAGCAGTTCTTC.

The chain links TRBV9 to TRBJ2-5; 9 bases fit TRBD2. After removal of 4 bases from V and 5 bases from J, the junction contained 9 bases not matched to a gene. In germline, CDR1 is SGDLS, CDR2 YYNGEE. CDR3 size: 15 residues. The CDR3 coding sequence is TGTGCCAGCAGCCCCCTCGGGACTAGCAGGGAGACCCAGTACTTC. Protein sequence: CASSPLGTSRETQYF.

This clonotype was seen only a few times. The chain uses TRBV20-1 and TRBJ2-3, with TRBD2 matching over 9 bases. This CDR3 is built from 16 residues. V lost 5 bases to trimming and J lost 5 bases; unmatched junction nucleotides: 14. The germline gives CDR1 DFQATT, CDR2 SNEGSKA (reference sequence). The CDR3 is CSAPPVGGGARDTQYF. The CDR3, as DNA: TGCAGTGCTCCCCCGGTCGGCGGGGGGGCGAGAGATACGCAGTATTTT.

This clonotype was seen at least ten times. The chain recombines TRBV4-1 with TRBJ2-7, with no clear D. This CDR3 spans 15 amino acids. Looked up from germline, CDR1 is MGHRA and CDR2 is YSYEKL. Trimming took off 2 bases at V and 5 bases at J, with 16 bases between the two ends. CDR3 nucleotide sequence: TGCGCCAGCAGCCAAAAACGTGGAGAGACCCACGAGCAGTACTTC. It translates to CASSQKRGETHEQYF.